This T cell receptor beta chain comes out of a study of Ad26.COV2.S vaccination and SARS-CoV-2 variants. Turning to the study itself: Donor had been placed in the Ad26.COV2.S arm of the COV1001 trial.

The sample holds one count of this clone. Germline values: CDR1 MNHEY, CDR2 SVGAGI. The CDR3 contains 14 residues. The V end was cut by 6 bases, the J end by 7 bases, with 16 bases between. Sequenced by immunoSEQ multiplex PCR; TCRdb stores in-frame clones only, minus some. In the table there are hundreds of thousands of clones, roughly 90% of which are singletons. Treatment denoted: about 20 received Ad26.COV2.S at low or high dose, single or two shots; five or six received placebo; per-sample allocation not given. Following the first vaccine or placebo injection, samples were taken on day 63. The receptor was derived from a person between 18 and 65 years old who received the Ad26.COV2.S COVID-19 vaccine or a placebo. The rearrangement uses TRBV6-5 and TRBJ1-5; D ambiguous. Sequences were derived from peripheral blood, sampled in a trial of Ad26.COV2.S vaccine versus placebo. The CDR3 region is CASRNTGYGQPQHF. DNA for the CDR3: TGTGCCAGCAGAAACACGGGGTATGGGCAGCCCCAGCATTTT.